The source of this T cell receptor beta chain is a study of neoadjuvant nivolumab and ipilimumab in lung cancer. Study results and caveats: Resected-tumor TCR richness correlated positively with pretherapy blood richness. From pretherapy to surgery, tumor richness and clonality rose with dual therapy.

This table comes from immunoSEQ multiplex PCR, and its TCRdb copy is limited to in-frame clones, with some not included. The sample yields more than 25,000 clones, approximately 78% seen once. Of note for this clone: The antigen is unknown.

Losses at the gene ends were 4 bases for V and 4 bases for J; bases not matched to a gene: 5. CDR1 SQVTM and CDR2 ANQGSEA come from the germline V gene. This CDR3 comprises 13 residues. The specimen was tumor tissue, collected after neoadjuvant nivolumab, alone or with ipilimumab, at or shortly before surgery. The origin of this receptor is an adult with non-small cell lung cancer. The V gene is TRBV29-1, the J gene TRBJ1-1; TRBD1 aligns across 8 bases. The DNA of the CDR3 is TGCAGCGTTGGGCAGGGGGCGACCACTGAAGCTTTCTTT. Its protein product is CSVGQGATTEAFF. The whole variable domain, filled in from reference TRBV29-1 and TRBJ1-1, reads SAVISQKPSRDICQRGTSLTIQCQVDSQVTMMFWYRQQPGQSLTLIATANQGSEATYESGFVIDKFPISRPNLTFSTLTVSNMSPEDSSIYLCSVGQGATTEAFFGQGTRLTVV.